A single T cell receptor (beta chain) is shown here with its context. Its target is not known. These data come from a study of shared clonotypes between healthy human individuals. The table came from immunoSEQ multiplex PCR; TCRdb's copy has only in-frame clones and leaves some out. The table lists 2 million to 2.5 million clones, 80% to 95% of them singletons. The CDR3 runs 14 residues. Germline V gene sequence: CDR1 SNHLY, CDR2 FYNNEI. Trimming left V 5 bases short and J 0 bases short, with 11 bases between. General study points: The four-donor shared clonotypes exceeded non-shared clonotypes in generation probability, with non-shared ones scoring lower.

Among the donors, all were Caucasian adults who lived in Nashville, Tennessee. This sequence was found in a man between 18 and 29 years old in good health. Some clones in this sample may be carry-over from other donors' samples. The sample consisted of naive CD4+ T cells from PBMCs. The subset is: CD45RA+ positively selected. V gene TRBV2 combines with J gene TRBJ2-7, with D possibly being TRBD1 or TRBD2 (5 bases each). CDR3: CASSSGTYSYEQYF. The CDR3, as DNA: TGTGCCAGCAGTTCCGGGACCTACTCCTACGAGCAGTACTTC.